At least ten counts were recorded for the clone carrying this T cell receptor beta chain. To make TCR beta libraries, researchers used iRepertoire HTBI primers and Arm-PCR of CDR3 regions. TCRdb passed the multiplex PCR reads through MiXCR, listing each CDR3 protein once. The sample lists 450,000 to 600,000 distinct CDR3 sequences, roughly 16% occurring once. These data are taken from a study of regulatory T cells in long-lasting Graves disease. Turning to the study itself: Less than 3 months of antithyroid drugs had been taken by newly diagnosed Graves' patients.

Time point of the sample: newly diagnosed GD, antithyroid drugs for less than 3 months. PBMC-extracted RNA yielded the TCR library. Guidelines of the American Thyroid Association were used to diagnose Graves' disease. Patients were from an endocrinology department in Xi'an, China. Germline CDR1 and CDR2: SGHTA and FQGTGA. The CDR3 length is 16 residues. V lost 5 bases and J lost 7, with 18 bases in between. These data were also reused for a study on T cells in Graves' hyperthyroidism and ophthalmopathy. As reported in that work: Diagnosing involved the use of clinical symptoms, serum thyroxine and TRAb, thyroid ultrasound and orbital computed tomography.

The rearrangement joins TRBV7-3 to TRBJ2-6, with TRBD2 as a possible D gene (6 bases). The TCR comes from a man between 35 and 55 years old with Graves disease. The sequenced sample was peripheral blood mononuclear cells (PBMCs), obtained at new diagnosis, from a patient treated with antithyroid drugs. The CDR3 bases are TGTGCCAGCAGCCAAGAGGGGCAGGAGGGAGCCAACGTCCTGACTTTC. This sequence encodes CASSQEGQEGANVLTF.